Below, one TCR beta chain is given with its context. Its specificity is not known. Germline V gene data show CDR1 as LNHDA and CDR2 as SQIVND (reference sequence). The germline V and J ends were trimmed by 6 bases and 9 bases, with 14 bases remaining between them. This CDR3 contains 12 residues. Here immunoSEQ multiplex PCR was the method, and the copy in TCRdb shows in-frame clones only, minus some. The sample lists about 680,000 clones, 73% seen once, with around 1.8% in the top ten. The record originates from a study of shared clonotypes between healthy human individuals. Study in general: CD4 naive cells filled three plates per donor, CD4 memory three, CD8 naive two and CD8 memory one. Broader study findings: In this cohort, only blood was sampled, and tissue repertoires likely differ.

J is TRBJ1-2 and V is TRBV19; D is undetermined. This clonotype was sampled from a woman between 25 and 40 years old in good health. Sample: memory CD4+ T cells sorted from blood. Subset specified: CD45RA-negative fraction. This CDR3 is CASSTLTGSYTF. The DNA of the CDR3 is TGTGCCAGTAGCACACTAACTGGGAGCTACACCTTC. Supplemented by reference TRBV19 and TRBJ1-2, the full variable domain reads DGGITQSPKYLFRKEGQNVTLSCEQNLNHDAMYWYRQDPGQGLRLIYYSQIVNDFQKGDIAEGYSVSREKKESFPLTVTSAQKNPTAFYLCASSTLTGSYTFGSGTRLTVV.